This TCR beta chain was sequenced in a study of T-cell reconstitution after alpha-beta-depleted transplantation in children. For TCRbeta, the library was prepared with unique molecular identifiers. From the PCR reads, TCRdb called clonotypes with MiXCR, one entry per CDR3 protein. Of around 370,000 distinct CDR3 sequences in the sample, around 10% were seen once. Germline V gene lookup returns CDR1 DFQATT and CDR2 SNEGSKA (reference sequence). Trimming left V 6 bases short and J 8 bases short, with 12 bases between. This CDR3 has 11 residues. This clonotype was obtained from a human donor who donated a stem cell graft to a child with acute lymphoblastic leukemia. The chain has TRBV20-1 and TRBJ2-3, with D perhaps given as TRBD1 or TRBD2 (5 bases each). Sample: PBMCs from the stem cell graft donor, taken from the stem cell graft. In DNA form, the CDR3 reads TGCAGTGCCTTCCTGGGACGTACGCAGTATTTT. Translated, it gives CSAFLGRTQYF.